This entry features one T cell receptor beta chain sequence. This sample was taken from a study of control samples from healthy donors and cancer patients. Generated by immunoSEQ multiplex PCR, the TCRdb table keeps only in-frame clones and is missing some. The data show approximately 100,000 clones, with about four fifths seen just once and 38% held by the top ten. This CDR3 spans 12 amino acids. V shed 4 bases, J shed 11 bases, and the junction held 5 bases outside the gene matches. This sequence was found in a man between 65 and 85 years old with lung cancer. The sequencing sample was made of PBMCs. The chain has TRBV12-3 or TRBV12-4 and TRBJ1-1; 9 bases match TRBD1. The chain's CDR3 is CASSYTGGFAFF. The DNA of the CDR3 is TGTGCCAGCAGTTATACAGGGGGCTTTGCTTTCTTT.